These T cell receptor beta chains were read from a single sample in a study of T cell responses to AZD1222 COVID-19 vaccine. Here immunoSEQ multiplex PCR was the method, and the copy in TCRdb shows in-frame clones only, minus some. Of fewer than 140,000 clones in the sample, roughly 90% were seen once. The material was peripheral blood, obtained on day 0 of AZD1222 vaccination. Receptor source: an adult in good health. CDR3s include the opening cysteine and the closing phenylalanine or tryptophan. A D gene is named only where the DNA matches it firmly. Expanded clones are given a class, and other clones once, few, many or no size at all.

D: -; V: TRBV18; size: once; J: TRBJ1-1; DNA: TGTGCCAGCTCACCACGGAACGCCCGTGGGAACACTGAAGCTTTCTTT; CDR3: CASSPRNARGNTEAFF
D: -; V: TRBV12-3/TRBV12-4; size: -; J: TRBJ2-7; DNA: TGTGCCAGCAGCCCGAGCTCCTACGAGCAGTACTTC; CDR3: CASSPSSYEQYF
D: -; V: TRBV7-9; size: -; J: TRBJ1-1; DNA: TGTGCCAGCAGCTTTGGGTTGAACACTGAAGCTTTCTTT; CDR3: CASSFGLNTEAFF
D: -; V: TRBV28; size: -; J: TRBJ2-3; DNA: TGTGCCAGCAGTCCCCCCCGGCGGCCCCCAGATACGCAGTATTTT; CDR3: CASSPPRRPPDTQYF
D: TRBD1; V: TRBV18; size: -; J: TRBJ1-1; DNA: TGTGCCAGCTCACCCCAAAGGGCAGGGGGTTTGAACACTGAAGCTTTCTTT; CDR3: CASSPQRAGGLNTEAFF
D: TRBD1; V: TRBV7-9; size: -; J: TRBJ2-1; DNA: TGTGCCAGCAGCTCCCGTTTGACAGGGTTTGAGCAGTTCTTC; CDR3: CASSSRLTGFEQFF
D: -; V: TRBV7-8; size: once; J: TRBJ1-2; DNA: TGTGCCAGCAGCTTTTCGGGGCGGGGGAGCTATGGCTACACCTTC; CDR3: CASSFSGRGSYGYTF
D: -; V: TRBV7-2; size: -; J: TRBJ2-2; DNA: TGTGCCAGCAGCTTCACTAGGGATAACACCGGGGAGCTGTTTTTT; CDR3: CASSFTRDNTGELFF
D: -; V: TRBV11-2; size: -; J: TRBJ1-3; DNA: TGTGCCAGCAGCTTAGAAGAAGAGTTAGGGTACTCTGGAAACACCATATATTTT; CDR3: CASSLEEELGYSGNTIYF
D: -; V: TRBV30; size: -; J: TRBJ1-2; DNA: TGTGCCTGGAGTGGCGGAGGGGCGGGCACCTTC; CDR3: CAWSGGGAGTF
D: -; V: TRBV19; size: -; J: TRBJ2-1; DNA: TGTGCCAGTAGTATAGAGGGAGGGGGCGCGGGCAGTGAGCAGTTCTTC; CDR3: CASSIEGGGAGSEQFF
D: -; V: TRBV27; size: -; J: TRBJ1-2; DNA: TGTGCCAGCAGTTTAGCGGGACAATATGGCTACACCTTC; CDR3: CASSLAGQYGYTF
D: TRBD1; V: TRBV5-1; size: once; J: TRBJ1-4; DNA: TGCGCCAGCAGCCTAAGACAGGGTTCGGCGGCTAATGAAAAACTGTTTTTT; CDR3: CASSLRQGSAANEKLFF
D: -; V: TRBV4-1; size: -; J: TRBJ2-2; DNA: -; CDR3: CASSQFGPGGYTGELFF
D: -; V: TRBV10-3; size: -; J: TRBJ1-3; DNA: TGTGCCATCAGGAGGGGTGAGGGGGACACCATATATTTT; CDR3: CAIRRGEGDTIYF